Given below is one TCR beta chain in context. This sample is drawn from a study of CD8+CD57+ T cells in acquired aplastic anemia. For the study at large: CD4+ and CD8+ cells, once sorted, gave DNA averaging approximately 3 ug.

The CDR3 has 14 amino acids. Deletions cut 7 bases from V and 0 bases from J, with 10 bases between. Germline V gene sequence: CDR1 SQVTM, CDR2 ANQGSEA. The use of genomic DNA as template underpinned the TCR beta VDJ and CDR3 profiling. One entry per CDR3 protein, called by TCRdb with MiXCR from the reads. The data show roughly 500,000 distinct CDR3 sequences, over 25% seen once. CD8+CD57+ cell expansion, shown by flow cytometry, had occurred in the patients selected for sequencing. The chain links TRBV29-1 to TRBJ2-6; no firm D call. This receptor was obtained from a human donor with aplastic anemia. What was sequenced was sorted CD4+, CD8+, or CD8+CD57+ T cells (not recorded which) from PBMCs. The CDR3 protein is CSGKSISGANVLTF. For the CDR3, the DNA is TGCAGCGGGAAGAGTATCTCTGGGGCCAACGTCCTGACTTTC.